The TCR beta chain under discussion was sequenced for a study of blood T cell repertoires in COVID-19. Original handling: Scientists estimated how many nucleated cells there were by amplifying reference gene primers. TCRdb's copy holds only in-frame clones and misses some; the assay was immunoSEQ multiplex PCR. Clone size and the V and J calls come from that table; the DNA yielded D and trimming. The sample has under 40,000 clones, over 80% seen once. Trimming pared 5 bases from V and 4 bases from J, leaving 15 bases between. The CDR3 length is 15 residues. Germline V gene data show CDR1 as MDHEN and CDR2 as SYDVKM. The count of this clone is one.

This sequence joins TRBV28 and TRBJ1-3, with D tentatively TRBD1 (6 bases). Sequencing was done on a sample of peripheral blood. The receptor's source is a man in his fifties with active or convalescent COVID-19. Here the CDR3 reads CASSVSRGSGNTIYF. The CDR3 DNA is TGTGCCAGCAGTGTAAGCAGGGGTTCCGGAAACACCATATATTTT.